A single sample is the source of the 23 T cell receptor beta chains below, sequenced in a study of T cell responses to AZD1222 COVID-19 vaccine. Method: immunoSEQ multiplex PCR; TCRdb's copy keeps in-frame clones and lacks some. The table shows some 130,000 clones, with over 90% occurring only once. Sequenced here: peripheral blood, sampled on day 0 of AZD1222 vaccination. These receptors all stem from an adult in good health.

The rearrangement uses TRBV5-5 and TRBJ2-7, with unresolved D. Germline V gene data show CDR1 as SGHKS and CDR2 as YYEKEE (reference sequence). Trimming took 2 bases from V and 0 from J, leaving 6 bases between them. CDR3 size: 13 residues. The CDR3: CASSLLSSYEQYF. CDR3 nucleotide sequence: TGTGCCAGCAGCTTACTCAGCTCCTACGAGCAGTACTTC.

This sequence joins TRBV9 and TRBJ1-5, with 7 bases that match TRBD1. Germline-derived CDR1 and CDR2 are SGDLS and YYNGEE. This CDR3 comprises 15 residues. V shed 4 bases and J 0 bases; nucleotides not matched to a gene: 4. As DNA, the CDR3 is TGTGCCAGCAGCCCCGGGACAGCTAGCAATCAGCCCCAGCATTTT. Translating it yields CASSPGTASNQPQHF.

The gene calls are TRBV15 and TRBJ1-4, with D perhaps matching TRBD1 (5 bases). The CDR3 has 12 amino acids. Looked up from germline, CDR1 is LNHNV and CDR2 is YYDKDF (reference sequence). V was shortened by 6 bases and J by 8 bases, with 10 bases between the two germline ends. The CDR3 DNA reads as TGTGCCACCAGAAGCAGGGTGGAAAAACTGTTTTTT. Translating gives CATRSRVEKLFF.

V is TRBV3-1 (or the pseudogene TRBV3-2) and J is TRBJ2-1; D gene unclear. CDR1 is LGHDT, CDR2 YNNKEL, per germline (reference sequence). V gave up 2 bases and J gave up 8 bases, with 16 bases separating them. The CDR3 runs to 15 residues. DNA for the CDR3: TGTGCCAGCAGCCAAATCTTGGGCGGCCTCGATGAGCAGTTCTTC. This encodes CASSQILGGLDEQFF.

The V call is TRBV5-1, the J call TRBJ2-2; no definite D call. With 1 base removed from V and 2 bases from J, the gap between germline ends came to 6 bases. The CDR3 runs to 14 residues. Germline CDR1 and CDR2: SGHRS and YFSETQ. CDR3 sequence reads: CASSLSSNTGELFF. The CDR3 nucleotides read TGCGCCAGCAGCTTGTCGTCTAACACCGGGGAGCTGTTTTTT. The whole variable domain, filled in from reference TRBV5-1 and TRBJ2-2, reads KAGVTQTPRYLIKTRGQQVTLSCSPISGHRSVSWYQQTPGQGLQFLFEYFSETQRNKGNFPGRFSGRQFSNSRSEMNVSTLELGDSALYLCASSLSSNTGELFFGEGSRLTVL.

The chain has TRBV27 and TRBJ1-5; the D is unclear. The germline gives CDR1 MNHEY, CDR2 SMNVEV (reference sequence). The V end lost 3 bases, the J end lost 4 bases, and 7 bases lay between the germline ends. There are 13 residues in the CDR3. The CDR3 loop is CASSFLANQPQHF. The CDR3 DNA is TGTGCCAGCAGTTTTCTTGCGAATCAGCCCCAGCATTTT.

There are a few counts of this clone. J is TRBJ1-4 and V is TRBV18; the match to TRBD1 covers 9 bases. This CDR3 has 14 amino acids. CDR1 KGHSH and CDR2 LQKENI come from the germline V gene. J was trimmed by 8 bases and V by 3 bases; bases with no gene match: 4. The CDR3 region is CASSPSGQGEKLFF. The CDR3 nucleotides read TGTGCCAGCTCACCCTCGGGACAGGGCGAAAAACTGTTTTTT. Using reference TRBV18 and TRBJ1-4 for the parts outside the CDR3, the full variable domain is NAGVMQNPRHLVRRRGQEARLRCSPMKGHSHVYWYRQLPEEGLKFMVYLQKENIIDESGMPKERFSAEFPKEGPSILRIQQVVRGDSAAYFCASSPSGQGEKLFFGSGTQLSVL.

In this sample, this clone turned up once. V is TRBV19 and J is TRBJ1-1; possible D gene TRBD1, 5 bases. This CDR3 has 13 residues. Germline-derived CDR1 and CDR2 are LNHDA and SQIVND (reference sequence). The V end was cut by 10 bases, the J end by 0 bases, with 12 bases between. CDR3 residues: CATAGTMNTEAFF. CDR3 bases: TGTGCCACGGCCGGGACTATGAACACTGAAGCTTTCTTT.

V is TRBV23-1 and J is TRBJ2-7; TRBD1 aligns across 9 bases. TRBV23-1 is treated as an ORF (open reading frame) with a function not yet certain. The CDR3 consists of 18 residues. Losses at the gene ends were 2 bases for V and 2 bases for J; bases not matched to a gene: 13. In nucleotides, the CDR3 is TGCGCCAGCAGTCAAAGGACAGGGGAGGTTACGATAACCTACGAGCAGTACTTC. Translation gives CASSQRTGEVTITYEQYF.

This clone was observed a few times. CDR3 coding DNA: TGTGCCAGCAGTTCAAGGACAGGGGATTCACCCCTCCACTTT. It codes for CASSSRTGDSPLHF. The V gene is TRBV27, the J gene TRBJ1-6, with TRBD1 matching 9 bases. V lost 4 bases to trimming and J lost 8 bases; unmatched junction nucleotides: 3. The CDR3 is 14 residues long. Germline V gene data show CDR1 as MNHEY and CDR2 as SMNVEV (reference sequence).

The rearrangement joins TRBV21-1 to TRBJ2-3; the D call TRBD2 from the table was never checked on the DNA. TRBV21-1 is reported as a pseudogene. The CDR3 covers 18 residues. The CDR3 coding sequence is TGTGCCAGCAGCAATGGAACTAGCGGGGGGATCTGGACGGATACGCAGTATTTT. Amino acid sequence: CASSNGTSGGIWTDTQYF.

The CDR3 DNA reads TGTGCCAGCAGCCCAATCCCGGGCAGCGAGAACACTGAAGCTTTCTTT. Translation gives CASSPIPGSENTEAFF. J is TRBJ1-1 and V is TRBV7-9; D is undetermined. Trimming cost V 5 bases and J 1 base, with 17 bases left between them. Per germline, CDR1 SEHNR and CDR2 FQNEAQ (reference sequence). This CDR3 region has 16 residues.

The rearrangement uses TRBV15 and TRBJ1-2, with D tentatively TRBD1 (5 bases). In germline, CDR1 is LNHNV, CDR2 YYDKDF (reference sequence). The CDR3 sequence is 12 residues long. The V end was cut by 3 bases, the J end by 6 bases, with 8 bases between. The CDR3 nucleotides read TGTGCCACCAGCAGGGCGACAGATGGCTACACCTTC. Residues: CATSRATDGYTF. The full variable domain, in which reference TRBV15 and TRBJ1-2 provide the parts outside the CDR3, is DAMVIQNPRYQVTQFGKPVTLSCSQTLNHNVMYWYQQKSSQAPKLLFHYYDKDFNNEADTPDNFQSRRPNTSFCFLDIRSPGLGDTAMYLCATSRATDGYTFGSGTRLTVV.

The rearrangement joins TRBV27 to TRBJ1-5; tentative D call: TRBD1 (5 bases). This CDR3 region has 14 residues. Trimming left V 4 bases short and J 7 bases short, with 14 bases between. Germline V gene sequence: CDR1 MNHEY, CDR2 SMNVEV (reference sequence). The CDR3 loop reads CASSSPGRDQPQHF. CDR3 nucleotides: TGTGCCAGCAGTTCCCCGGGTAGGGACCAGCCCCAGCATTTT.

Only one count was recorded for this clone. The CDR3 DNA reads TGTGCCAGCAGCTTCGGCAGGGGGTACGGGAACACCGGGGAGCTGTTTTTT. Residues: CASSFGRGYGNTGELFF. The gene calls are TRBV11-2 and TRBJ2-2, with 7 nucleotides matching TRBD1. The CDR3 has 17 amino acids. V shed 3 bases, J shed 1 base, and the junction held 8 bases outside the gene matches. Looked up from germline, CDR1 is SGHAT and CDR2 is FQNNGV.

DNA of the CDR3: TGTGCCAGCTCACCACCGGGGTTCGAGACCCAGTACTTC. This gives the protein CASSPPGFETQYF. This rearrangement joins TRBV18 to TRBJ2-5, with unresolved D. V lost 0 bases, J lost 5 bases, and 7 bases lay in between. Germline V gene data show CDR1 as KGHSH and CDR2 as LQKENI. This CDR3 region has 13 residues. Full variable domain (remainder filled in from reference TRBV18 and TRBJ2-5): NAGVMQNPRHLVRRRGQEARLRCSPMKGHSHVYWYRQLPEEGLKFMVYLQKENIIDESGMPKERFSAEFPKEGPSILRIQQVVRGDSAAYFCASSPPGFETQYFGPGTRLLVL.

The genes are TRBV5-1 and TRBJ2-1, with 8 bases that match TRBD2. The CDR3 runs to 14 residues. Germline CDR1 SGHRS, CDR2 YFSETQ. The V and J ends lost 1 base and 6 bases, in that order; junction bases with no gene match: 3. Here the CDR3 reads CASSLTSGSNEQFF. CDR3 coding DNA: TGCGCCAGCAGCTTGACTAGCGGTTCCAATGAGCAGTTCTTC. The complete variable domain, with remaining parts taken from reference TRBV5-1 and TRBJ2-1, reads KAGVTQTPRYLIKTRGQQVTLSCSPISGHRSVSWYQQTPGQGLQFLFEYFSETQRNKGNFPGRFSGRQFSNSRSEMNVSTLELGDSALYLCASSLTSGSNEQFFGPGTRLTVL.

The chain is built from TRBV19 and TRBJ2-3; possible D gene TRBD1, 5 bases. The V end lost 1 base, the J end lost 0 bases, and 11 bases lay between the germline ends. This CDR3 contains 16 residues. Looked up from germline, CDR1 is LNHDA and CDR2 is SQIVND (reference sequence). The DNA for the CDR3 is TGTGCCAGTAGTATAGGACAGCCGACTAGCACAGATACGCAGTATTTT. Its translation is CASSIGQPTSTDTQYF.

This chain connects TRBV29-1 to TRBJ1-4; 8 bases line up with TRBD1. With V trimmed by 7 bases and J by 3 bases, 1 base remained unmatched. Germline CDR1 reads SQVTM; CDR2 reads ANQGSEA. The CDR3 contains 12 residues. CDR3 coding DNA: TGCAGCGGACAGGGGCCTAATGAAAAACTGTTTTTT. This encodes CSGQGPNEKLFF.

The chain joins TRBV6-5 to TRBJ1-1, with D maybe TRBD1 (5 bases). Germline V gives CDR1 MNHEY, CDR2 SVGAGI. V was cut by 1 base and J by 3 bases, with 9 bases left in between. The CDR3 is 14 amino acids. The CDR3: CASSYYDRDTEAFF. CDR3 bases: TGTGCCAGCAGTTACTATGACAGAGACACTGAAGCTTTCTTT.

The chain recombines TRBV14 with TRBJ2-1; D is unresolved. CDR1 and CDR2 from the germline V gene are SGHDN and FVKESK. This CDR3 contains 15 residues. V was shortened by 1 base and J by 4 bases, with 11 bases between the two germline ends. The CDR3 spells CASSQVLDEYNEQFF. The CDR3 DNA is TGTGCCAGCAGCCAAGTGTTGGACGAATACAATGAGCAGTTCTTC.

The rearrangement uses TRBV2 and TRBJ1-3; D possibly corresponds to TRBD1 (6 bases). CDR1 is SNHLY and CDR2 is FYNNEI in the germline V gene. V lost 8 bases to trimming and J lost 0 bases, with 11 bases between them. CDR3 size: 14 residues. The CDR3 nucleotides read TGTGCCAGCGGACAGCGATCCTCTGGAAACACCATATATTTT. It specifies CASGQRSSGNTIYF.

The chain carries TRBV10-3 and TRBJ1-1; D is possibly TRBD1 (5 bases). The V end lost 4 bases, the J end lost 0 bases, and 9 bases lay between the germline ends. Looked up from germline, CDR1 is ENHRY and CDR2 is SYGVKD. This CDR3 region has 14 residues. Written as DNA, the CDR3 is TGTGCCATCAGTGGGGGGAACATGAACACTGAAGCTTTCTTT. Translating it yields CAISGGNMNTEAFF.